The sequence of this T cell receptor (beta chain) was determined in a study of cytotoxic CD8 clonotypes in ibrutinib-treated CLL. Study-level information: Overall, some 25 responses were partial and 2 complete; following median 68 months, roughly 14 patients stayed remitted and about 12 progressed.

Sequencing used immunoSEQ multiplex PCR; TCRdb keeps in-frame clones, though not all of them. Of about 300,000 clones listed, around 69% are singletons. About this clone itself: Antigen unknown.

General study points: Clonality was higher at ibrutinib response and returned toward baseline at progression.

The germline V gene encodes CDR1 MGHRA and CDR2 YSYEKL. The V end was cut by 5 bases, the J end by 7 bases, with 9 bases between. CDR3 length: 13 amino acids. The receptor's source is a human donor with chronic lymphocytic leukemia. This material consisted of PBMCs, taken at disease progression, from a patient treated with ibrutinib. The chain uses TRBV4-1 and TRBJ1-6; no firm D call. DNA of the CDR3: TGCGCCAGCAGCAACCTTATGAATTCACCCCTCCACTTT. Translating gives CASSNLMNSPLHF.